These 4 T cell receptor beta chains originate from one sample sequenced in a study of sequential checkpoint blockade in melanoma. Specified treatment: randomized to nivolumab then ipilimumab (arm A) or the reverse (arm B). Some clones are missing from TCRdb's copy, which holds only in-frame ones; the method was immunoSEQ multiplex PCR. Of more than 3,500 clones in the sample, roughly 63% were seen once. Here the sequenced sample was CD8+ T cells sorted from blood (inferred from file names), taken from a patient given nivolumab and ipilimumab in sequence. These receptors were obtained from a human donor with melanoma.

This chain links TRBV19 with TRBJ1-1; D gene unclear. The CDR3 length is 12 residues. Germline CDR1 reads LNHDA; CDR2 reads SQIVND (reference sequence). Trimming stripped 8 bases from V and 0 bases from J, with 7 bases between. CDR3 loop: CASGWLNTEAFF. The CDR3 DNA follows: TGTGCCAGTGGCTGGTTGAACACTGAAGCTTTCTTT.

V is TRBV27 and J is TRBJ1-2; D uncertain. The CDR3 spans 13 residues. The V gene's germline CDR1 is MNHEY and CDR2 SMNVEV (reference sequence). V dropped 4 bases and J dropped 4 bases, with 10 bases sitting between them. CDR3 DNA: TGTGCCAGCAGTTACCCCTCCGGCTATGGCTACACCTTC. As protein: CASSYPSGYGYTF.

As for this clone: Germline and junction disagree at one end, which may indicate a read error. The V call is TRBV7-7, the J call TRBJ1-3; TRBD1 aligns across 8 bases. The CDR3 length is 15 residues. Per the germline V gene, CDR1 is SSHAT and CDR2 is FNYEAQ (reference sequence). The CDR3 DNA reads as TGTGCTAGCAGCCGGGACAGGAGCTCTGGAAACACCATATATTTT. Translated: CASSRDRSSGNTIYF.

The genes are TRBV6-1 and TRBJ2-3; D perhaps matches TRBD1 (7 bases). The CDR3 totals 13 residues. With 6 bases removed from V and 4 bases from J, the gap between germline ends came to 11 bases. CDR1 is MNHNS and CDR2 is SASEGT in the germline V gene. This chain's CDR3 is CASSSGGPDTQYF. The CDR3 region has the DNA TGTGCCAGCAGCTCAGGGGGGCCAGATACGCAGTATTTT.